This TCR beta chain was retrieved from a study of blood T cells in healthy people across ages (dated by TCRdb to the mid-2010s). For the study in its entirety: Template switching captured roughly one uniquely barcoded TCR beta cDNA molecule per two T cells in model experiments. Using deep sequencing normalized with unique cDNA molecular identifiers, the study measured how TCR beta repertoire diversity changes with age. The donors were divided into four age groups: young (average approximately 15 years), middle-aged (roughly 42), aged (about 61) and long-lived (about 80). To avoid experimental bias, donors of different ages were spread randomly across the sequencing lanes. Using the same blood draw, the study looked at two additional independent replicas of 1 million unique cDNA reads for two donors, one aged 18 to 30 and the other aged 80 or older.

A few counts support this clonotype. Which antigen it targets is not known. Base qualities are missing; no much larger clone stands one base away. The V end gives up 3 bases and the J end 6 bases, leaving 5 bases in the junction not matched to a gene. From the germline V gene, CDR1 is ENHRY and CDR2 is SYGVKD. The CDR3 holds 15 amino acids from the cysteine to the phenylalanine. Only the CDR3 DNA is retained, 45 bases long and in frame from the first base. Donors were roughly 40 systemically healthy Caucasian individuals from Russia aged roughly 6 to 95 years. Around 9.9 milliliters of peripheral blood were collected from each donor into EDTA-treated Vacutainer tubes. PBMCs were isolated by Ficoll-Paque density-gradient centrifugation, with at least 6 million obtained per sample. Total RNA, at least 6 micrograms per sample, was extracted from PBMCs with Trizol reagent. For every donor, an aliquot of PBMCs went through flow cytometry to measure the percentages of naive CD45RAhigh/CD27high T cells.

The library was prepared using 5' RACE. The sample was run on an Illumina HiSeq 2500. The second PCR ran for about 7 to 11 cycles and used a J-beta primer mix along with a sample-barcoded 5' primer. A template-switch 5' adaptor carrying 12 random nucleotides introduced a unique molecular identifier onto each TCR beta cDNA molecule. Each sample yielded at least 2.5 million CDR3-containing paired-end reads. The Mint cDNA synthesis kit, primed by a TRBC-specific oligonucleotide, was used to synthesize first-strand cDNA from all RNA. Following uracil-DNA glycosylase treatment, a first 18-cycle PCR with universal primers M1SS and BC2_uni_R was performed on all cDNA. The paper's processing steps were these. Normalization of each sample was performed by random selection of 1 million high-quality reads, each carrying a distinct molecular identifier. Reads with shared molecular identifiers were discarded instead of being binned into consensus sequences. MiTCR, with a Q25 quality threshold and the strictest error-elimination algorithm, was used for CDR3 identification, clonotype clustering and error correction. A nonparametric unseen species model with Euler transformation was used to estimate lower-bound total TCR beta diversity. TCRdb reworked the public reads: Q25 trimming with fastp, MiXCR clone assembly, productive beta chains retained. Each record represents a unique CDR3 protein, reported with the most common genes and DNA among its rows. What appears here as the V and J calls and clone size reflects TCRdb's work, not the paper's. The sample yields around 900,000 distinct CDR3 sequences; roughly 26% were counted once. Together, the top ten hold approximately 15% of the sample.

What the authors observed across the whole study: As age increased, observed TCR beta diversity per million T cells dropped in a roughly linear way, and a significant reduction was already evident by age around 41. Since profiling was done on bulk unsorted PBMCs, naive and antigen-experienced compartments could not be conclusively compared. There was a strong correlation between observed TCR beta diversity and the percentage of naive T cells measured by flow cytometry. Estimates of total diversity from one million sequenced T cells were regarded as lower bounds and underestimates. Compared with the aged group, the long-lived group had more naive CD4+ T cells, fewer expanded clones and increased TCR diversity, suggesting age selection. Because donor CMV infection status was unknown, age-related changes in expanded clonotypes were potentially confounded.

The receptor comes from a woman of 80 years or more in good health. The chain employs TRBV10-3 and TRBJ1-6; the central 7 bases match TRBD1. Sequencing was performed on blood. The base sequence is TGTGCCATCAGTGAACCCGGACAGGTTAATTCACCCCTCCACTTT. This is translated as CAISEPGQVNSPLHF.